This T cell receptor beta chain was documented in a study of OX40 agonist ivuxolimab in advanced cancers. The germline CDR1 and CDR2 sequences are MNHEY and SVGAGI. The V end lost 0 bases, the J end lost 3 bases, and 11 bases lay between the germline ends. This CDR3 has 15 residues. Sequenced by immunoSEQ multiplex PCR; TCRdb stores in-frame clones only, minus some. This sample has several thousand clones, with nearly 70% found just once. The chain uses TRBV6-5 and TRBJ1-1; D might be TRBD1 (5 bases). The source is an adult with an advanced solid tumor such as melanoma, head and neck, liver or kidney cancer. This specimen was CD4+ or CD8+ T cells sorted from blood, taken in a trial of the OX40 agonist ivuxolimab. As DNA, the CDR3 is TGTGCCAGCAGTTACTCTCGGGACTTGGACACTGAAGCTTTCTTT. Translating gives CASSYSRDLDTEAFF.